These 31 T cell receptor beta chains were all obtained from the same sample, sequenced in a study. Measured with immunoSEQ multiplex PCR; TCRdb has only the in-frame clones, and not every one. Among some 70,000 clones listed, about 93% were seen once. The sample was PBMCs. These receptors all stem from a man aged 40-55 years with rheumatoid arthritis.

The chain carries TRBV19 and TRBJ1-5, with TRBD1 identical over 7 bases. The germline V gene has CDR1 LNHDA and CDR2 SQIVND (reference sequence). V dropped 4 bases and J dropped 7; count of bases not matched to a gene: 10. CDR3 size: 15 residues. The CDR3: CASSNRQGGNQPQHF. CDR3 DNA: TGTGCCAGTAGTAACCGACAGGGTGGGAACCAGCCCCAGCATTTT.

This chain uses TRBV18 with TRBJ2-2; 7 bases align to TRBD1. V shed 9 bases, J shed 2 bases, and the junction held 12 bases outside the gene matches. This CDR3 is 16 amino acids long. CDR1 KGHSH and CDR2 LQKENI come from the germline V gene. Here the CDR3 DNA reads TGTGCCAGTCACCCACGGACAGGAACTAACACCGGGGAGCTGTTTTTT. Translating gives CASHPRTGTNTGELFF. Variable domain in full (rest from reference TRBV18 and TRBJ2-2): NAGVMQNPRHLVRRRGQEARLRCSPMKGHSHVYWYRQLPEEGLKFMVYLQKENIIDESGMPKERFSAEFPKEGPSILRIQQVVRGDSAAYFCASHPRTGTNTGELFFGEGSRLTVL.

The V call is TRBV4-1, the J call TRBJ2-6; a possible D gene is TRBD1 (5 bases). Germline V gene data show CDR1 as MGHRA and CDR2 as YSYEKL. With 4 bases removed from V and 6 bases from J, the gap between germline ends came to 19 bases. The CDR3 extends over 17 amino acids. This CDR3 reads CASSLRQTDPAANVLTF. For the CDR3, the DNA is TGCGCCAGCAGCCTTAGACAGACTGACCCTGCGGCCAACGTCCTGACTTTC.

The chain couples TRBV7-3 to TRBJ1-6; D unclear. The germline V and J ends were trimmed by 1 base and 8 bases, with 12 bases remaining between them. The germline gives CDR1 SGHTA, CDR2 FQGTGA. The CDR3 is 15 amino acids. The CDR3 bases are TGTGCCAGCAGCTTAAGGGCGGCAGAACATTCACCCCTCCACTTT. Translating it yields CASSLRAAEHSPLHF.

The V and J genes are TRBV28 and TRBJ2-7; D unresolved. The CDR3 sequence is 11 residues long. CDR1 and CDR2 (germline): MDHEN, SYDVKM. V lost 5 bases to trimming and J lost 3 bases, with 5 bases between them. CDR3 nucleotides: TGTGCCAGCAGTCTAAACTACGAGCAGTACTTC. It codes for CASSLNYEQYF.

In its sample, this clone was seen once. The chain has TRBV7-2 and TRBJ2-1; TRBD2 might be the D (6 bases). The germline V gene encodes CDR1 SGHTA and CDR2 FQGNSA. The CDR3 consists of 16 residues. Trimming stripped 1 base from V and 0 bases from J, with 10 bases between. In DNA, the CDR3 is TGTGCCAGCAGCTTAGTTGGCGGGAACTCCTACAATGAGCAGTTCTTC. The encoded protein is CASSLVGGNSYNEQFF.

Here the CDR3 reads CASSAVLDTQYF. CDR3 coding DNA: TGTGCCAGTAGTGCGGTGTTAGATACGCAGTATTTT. This chain links TRBV19 with TRBJ2-3, with no clear D. Looked up from germline, CDR1 is LNHDA and CDR2 is SQIVND (reference sequence). This CDR3 contains 12 residues. Trimming stripped 5 bases from V and 5 bases from J, with 8 bases between.

The chain recombines TRBV5-4 with TRBJ2-1, with TRBD2 identical over 10 bases. The germline V gene encodes CDR1 SGHNT and CDR2 YYREEE (reference sequence). The trim removed 4 bases at V and 0 bases at J, leaving 4 bases unmatched. The CDR3 has 16 amino acids. CDR3 nucleotide sequence: TGTGCCAGCAGCGGGACTAGCGCTAGCTCCTACAATGAGCAGTTCTTC. Protein sequence: CASSGTSASSYNEQFF.

The V and J genes are TRBV5-1 and TRBJ2-1, with 14 nucleotides matching TRBD2. The CDR3 is 15 residues long. V lost 3 bases, J lost 6 bases, and 2 bases stayed unmatched. Germline V gene lookup returns CDR1 SGHRS and CDR2 YFSETQ. The CDR3 here is CASSWTSGGTNEQFF. In DNA form, the CDR3 reads TGCGCCAGCAGCTGGACTAGCGGGGGGACCAATGAGCAGTTCTTC.

Only one count was recorded for this clone. V gene TRBV27 combines with J gene TRBJ2-2; D is perhaps TRBD1 (6 bases). Germline V gives CDR1 MNHEY, CDR2 SMNVEV (reference sequence). The CDR3 sequence is 14 residues long. Trimming took 8 bases from V and 1 from J, leaving 11 bases between them. The CDR3 region is CASGGRENTGELFF. The DNA for the CDR3 is TGTGCCAGCGGGGGCAGGGAGAACACCGGGGAGCTGTTTTTT.

The V and J genes are TRBV2 and TRBJ1-6, with D uncertain. In germline, CDR1 is SNHLY, CDR2 FYNNEI. Trimming removed 10 bases from V and 3 bases from J, with 22 bases in between. The CDR3 is 17 amino acids. The chain's CDR3 is CAKPHPGDGNYNSPLHF. The CDR3, as DNA: TGTGCCAAGCCCCATCCCGGGGATGGGAACTATAATTCACCCCTCCACTTT.

The gene calls are TRBV7-2 and TRBJ2-2, with TRBD2 matching over 9 bases. The CDR3 is made up of 15 amino acids. The V segment lost 1 base and the J segment 5 bases; nucleotides outside the gene matches: 2. The germline CDR1 and CDR2 sequences are SGHTA and FQGNSA. CDR3: CASSLGLAGTGELFF. CDR3 nucleotide sequence: TGTGCCAGCAGCTTAGGGCTAGCGGGAACCGGGGAGCTGTTTTTT.

A single count supports this clone. The J gene is TRBJ2-7, the V gene TRBV6-2 or TRBV6-3; 9 bases align to TRBD1. The CDR3 covers 15 residues. Trimming took 5 bases from V and 1 from J; bases not matched to a gene: 6. Germline V CDR1 and CDR2: MNHEY, SVGEGT. CDR3 bases: TGTGCCAGCAGTATCTCCGGGACAGGGTCCTACGAGCAGTACTTC. Amino acids: CASSISGTGSYEQYF.

The rearrangement uses TRBV13 and TRBJ1-1, with TRBD1 as a possible D gene (6 bases). The CDR3 consists of 15 residues. The ends were cut back, 5 bases at V and 0 bases at J, with 13 bases in the middle. Germline-derived CDR1 and CDR2 are PRHDT and FYEKMQ (reference sequence). CDR3 amino acids: CASSALDRLNTEAFF. The CDR3 nucleotides read TGTGCCAGCAGCGCCCTTGACAGGTTGAACACTGAAGCTTTCTTT. Full variable domain (rest looked up from reference TRBV13 and TRBJ1-1): AAGVIQSPRHLIKEKRETATLKCYPIPRHDTVYWYQQGPGQDPQFLISFYEKMQSDKGSIPDRFSAQQFSDYHSELNMSSLELGDSALYFCASSALDRLNTEAFFGQGTRLTVV.

This chain links TRBV7-9 with TRBJ2-7; 8 bases agree with TRBD1. The J segment lost 0 bases and the V segment lost 5 bases, leaving 3 bases of the junction unmatched. This CDR3 has 14 residues. The germline V gene has CDR1 SEHNR and CDR2 FQNEAQ (reference sequence). The CDR3 bases are TGTGCCAGCAGCCCGGGACAGGCCTCCTACGAGCAGTACTTC. Translated: CASSPGQASYEQYF.

The chain couples TRBV10-3 to TRBJ1-1; 7 bases map to TRBD1. This CDR3 contains 13 residues. Trimming cost V 5 bases and J 2 bases; bases outside gene matches: 2. CDR1 is ENHRY, CDR2 SYGVKD, per germline. The CDR3 region has the DNA TGTGCCATCAGTAACAGGGGCAACACTGAAGCTTTCTTT. This encodes CAISNRGNTEAFF.

The chain recombines TRBV9 with TRBJ2-2; the D call may be TRBD1 or TRBD2 (5 bases each). The CDR3 extends over 13 amino acids. The V and J ends lost 3 bases and 8 bases respectively, with 11 bases between them. Per the germline V gene, CDR1 is SGDLS and CDR2 is YYNGEE. The CDR3 reads CASSEGPKGELFF. As DNA, the CDR3 is TGTGCCAGCAGCGAGGGACCTAAGGGGGAGCTGTTTTTT.

The rearrangement uses TRBV6-1 and TRBJ2-7, with D perhaps TRBD1 (5 bases). This CDR3 comprises 11 residues. Germline loops: CDR1 MNHNS, CDR2 SASEGT. The ends were cut back, 3 bases at V and 6 bases at J, with 6 bases in the middle. The CDR3 spells CASSDRVEQYF. In nucleotides, the CDR3 is TGTGCCAGCAGTGACAGGGTCGAGCAGTACTTC.

V usage is TRBV29-1 and J usage is TRBJ2-7; 10 bases match TRBD1. Germline V lookup: CDR1 SQVTM, CDR2 ANQGSEA. There are 13 residues in the CDR3. The trim removed 4 bases at V and 6 bases at J, leaving 6 bases unmatched. CDR3 in amino acids: CSVVPGQGSEQYF. Written as DNA, the CDR3 is TGCAGCGTTGTTCCGGGACAGGGGAGCGAGCAGTACTTC.

The gene calls are TRBV3-1 (or the pseudogene TRBV3-2) and TRBJ1-2; D is unresolved. From germline, CDR1 is LGHDT and CDR2 YNNKEL (reference sequence). V was clipped by 1 base and J by 7 bases, with 10 bases between them. CDR3 size: 13 residues. The DNA for the CDR3 is TGTGCCAGCAGCCAAGTCCCTTTCTCTGGCTACACCTTC. Encoded protein: CASSQVPFSGYTF.

V and J are TRBV27 and TRBJ1-5; no clear D. Deletions cut 2 bases from V and 3 bases from J, with 5 bases between. The germline gives CDR1 MNHEY, CDR2 SMNVEV (reference sequence). The CDR3 loop spans 13 amino acids. In DNA, the CDR3 is TGTGCCAGCAGTTTACGAATCAATCAGCCCCAGCATTTT. Its protein product is CASSLRINQPQHF.

This chain joins TRBV4-2 and TRBJ1-5; a weak D match, TRBD1 (5 bases). The V gene lost 4 bases and the J gene lost 6 bases, with 16 bases spanning the gap. CDR3 length: 15 residues. Germline lookup yields CDR1 LGHNA and CDR2 YNFKEQ. CDR3 coding DNA: TGTGCCAGCAGCCGTGACAGTACTGAGGCTCAGCCCCAGCATTTT. Translation: CASSRDSTEAQPQHF.

This chain uses TRBV7-6 with TRBJ2-1; 11 nucleotides agree with TRBD2. Germline lookup yields CDR1 SGHVS and CDR2 FNYEAQ. CDR3 length: 16 residues. V lost 3 bases, J lost 7 bases, and 8 bases stayed unmatched. CDR3 coding DNA: TGTGCCAGCAGCTTTACTAGCGGGAGTCTCTGGAATGAGCAGTTCTTC. Its protein product is CASSFTSGSLWNEQFF. The entire variable domain, with the rest obtained from reference TRBV7-6 and TRBJ2-1, is as follows: GAGVSQSPRYKVTKRGQDVALRCDPISGHVSLYWYRQALGQGPEFLTYFNYEAQQDKSGLPNDRFSAERPEGSISTLTIQRTEQRDSAMYRCASSFTSGSLWNEQFFGPGTRLTVL.

The DNA of the CDR3 is TGTGCCAGCAGTATCCTCTCAGGGGCCATTACTGAAGCTTTCTTT. Translation: CASSILSGAITEAFF. This sequence joins TRBV27 and TRBJ1-1; weak D call: TRBD1 (6 bases). The CDR3 spans 15 residues. Trimming removed 5 bases from V and 5 bases from J, with 18 bases in between. The V gene's germline CDR1 is MNHEY and CDR2 SMNVEV (reference sequence).

This chain connects TRBV30 to TRBJ2-1, with D perhaps matching TRBD1 (6 bases). This CDR3 has 15 amino acids. Trimming took off 3 bases at V and 4 bases at J, with 16 bases between the two ends. The V gene's germline CDR1 is GTSNPN and CDR2 SVGIG (reference sequence). CDR3 protein: CAWRATGLYYNEQFF. The CDR3 nucleotides read TGTGCCTGGAGGGCTACAGGGCTTTATTACAATGAGCAGTTCTTC.

The chain has TRBV7-9 and TRBJ1-3, with 7 bases aligning to TRBD1. This CDR3 comprises 19 residues. The junction had 15 bases not matched to a gene; V was cut back by 4 bases and J by 0 bases. Germline CDR1 reads SEHNR; CDR2 reads FQNEAQ (reference sequence). The CDR3 reads CASSYLNRQGLLSGNTIYF. CDR3 sequence (DNA): TGTGCCAGCAGCTACCTGAACCGACAGGGACTCCTCTCTGGAAACACCATATATTTT.

This chain uses TRBV7-9 with TRBJ2-1; no firm D call. With 6 bases removed from V and 6 bases from J, the gap between germline ends came to 12 bases. Germline CDR1 and CDR2: SEHNR and FQNEAQ (reference sequence). The CDR3 is 13 amino acids. CDR3 sequence reads: CASSLDPVNEQFF. CDR3 nucleotide sequence: TGTGCCAGCAGTCTTGACCCGGTCAATGAGCAGTTCTTC.

The chain links TRBV11-2 to TRBJ1-5; D not certain. Deletions cut 0 bases from V and 0 bases from J, with 12 bases between. The CDR3 runs 17 residues. The germline V gene encodes CDR1 SGHAT and CDR2 FQNNGV. The CDR3 nucleotides read TGTGCCAGCAGCTTAGAAGGAACTCTCCATAGCAATCAGCCCCAGCATTTT. It translates to CASSLEGTLHSNQPQHF.

In this sample, this clone turned up a few times. The chain recombines TRBV11-3 with TRBJ2-1; 7 positions match TRBD2. V gave up 0 bases and J gave up 10 bases; unmatched junction bases: 3. CDR1 is SGHNT, CDR2 YENEEA, per germline. This CDR3 spans 13 amino acids. The CDR3 is CASSLDRGGEQFF. In DNA, the CDR3 is TGTGCCAGCAGCTTAGATCGGGGAGGGGAGCAGTTCTTC.

The chain uses TRBV6-5 and TRBJ2-5, with TRBD1 matching 9 bases. This CDR3 contains 15 residues. Germline CDR1 is MNHEY and CDR2 is SVGAGI. After removal of 5 bases from V and 2 bases from J, the junction contained 6 bases not matched to a gene. CDR3 sequence: CASSNRQGGQETQYF. CDR3 DNA sequence: TGTGCCAGCAGTAACCGACAGGGGGGGCAAGAGACCCAGTACTTC.

This chain joins TRBV2 and TRBJ2-7, with TRBD2 matching over 12 bases. This CDR3 region has 14 residues. The germline gives CDR1 SNHLY, CDR2 FYNNEI. V lost 7 bases, J lost 5 bases, and 6 bases stayed unmatched. The CDR3 protein is CASNPSGGAHEQYF. The CDR3 nucleotides are TGTGCCAGCAATCCTAGCGGGGGGGCCCACGAGCAGTACTTC.